This TCR beta chain was recovered during a study of T cell repertoires in cytomegalovirus infection. Study observations and caveats: HLA-C-restricted CMV clonotypes gave the most frequent clonotype in two of eight donors.

Points on this clonotype: Its antigen is unknown.

The CDR3 has 15 amino acids. V lost 7 bases and J lost 2; bases outside the gene matches: 7. Germline CDR1 is KGHDR and CDR2 is SFDVKD. TCRdb reprocessed the reads via MiXCR and lists one record per CDR3 protein. There are around 430,000 distinct CDR3 sequences in the sample; more than 40% occur only once, and about 45% lies in the top ten. This clonotype was obtained from a human donor in good health (CMV status not recorded). Some clones in this sample may be carry-over from other donors' samples. V gene TRBV24-1 combines with J gene TRBJ2-1; TRBD2 matches at 7 bases. The sample here was cultured PBMCs, taken from culture after CMV antigen stimulation. The chain's CDR3 is CATSSGLGPYNEQFF. The DNA for the CDR3 is TGTGCCACCAGCAGCGGACTAGGCCCCTACAATGAGCAGTTCTTC.